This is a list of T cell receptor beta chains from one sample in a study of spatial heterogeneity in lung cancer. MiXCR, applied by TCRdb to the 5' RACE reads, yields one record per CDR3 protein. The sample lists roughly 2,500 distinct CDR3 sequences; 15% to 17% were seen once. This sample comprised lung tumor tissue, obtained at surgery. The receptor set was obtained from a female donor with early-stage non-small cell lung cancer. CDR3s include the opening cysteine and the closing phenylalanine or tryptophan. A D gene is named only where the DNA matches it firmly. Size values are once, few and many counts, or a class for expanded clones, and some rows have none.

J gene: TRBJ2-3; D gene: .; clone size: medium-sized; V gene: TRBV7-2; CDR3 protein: CASSPGLIPYTDTQYF; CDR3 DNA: TGTGCCAGCAGCCCGGGCCTCATCCCTTACACAGATACGCAGTATTTT
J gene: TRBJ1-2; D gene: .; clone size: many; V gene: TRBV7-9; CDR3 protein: CASSLELGSEGYTF; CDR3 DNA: TGTGCCAGCAGCTTAGAACTGGGATCCGAGGGCTACACCTTC
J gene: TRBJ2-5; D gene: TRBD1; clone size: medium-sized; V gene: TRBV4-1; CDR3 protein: CASSQDGQGGETQYF; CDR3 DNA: TGCGCCAGCAGCCAAGATGGACAGGGTGGAGAGACCCAGTACTTC
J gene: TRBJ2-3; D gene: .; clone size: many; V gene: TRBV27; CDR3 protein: CASSFEVGGADTQYF; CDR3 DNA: TGTGCCAGCAGTTTCGAGGTGGGGGGCGCAGATACGCAGTATTTT
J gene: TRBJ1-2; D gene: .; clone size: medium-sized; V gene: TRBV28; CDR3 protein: CASSFRDRRFYGYTF; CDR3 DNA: TGTGCCAGCAGTTTTCGCGACAGACGATTCTATGGCTACACCTTC
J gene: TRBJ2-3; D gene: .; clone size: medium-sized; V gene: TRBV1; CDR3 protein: CTSSQHQGGPDTDTQYF; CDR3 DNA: TGCACCAGCAGCCAGCACCAGGGGGGGCCGGACACAGATACGCAGTATTTT
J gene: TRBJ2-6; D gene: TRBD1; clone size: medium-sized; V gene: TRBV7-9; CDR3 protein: CASTKEGQGLTGANVLTF; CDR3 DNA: TGTGCCAGCACCAAGGAGGGACAGGGTTTAACTGGGGCCAACGTCCTGACTTTC
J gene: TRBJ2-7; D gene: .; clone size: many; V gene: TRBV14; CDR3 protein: CASSIGVRTGYYEQYF; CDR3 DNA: TGTGCCAGCAGCATCGGGGTACGAACGGGCTACTACGAGCAGTACTTC
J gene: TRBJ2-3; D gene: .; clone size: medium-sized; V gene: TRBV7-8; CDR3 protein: CASSLEMRAGRTDTQYF; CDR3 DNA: TGTGCCAGCAGCTTAGAGATGCGGGCGGGGCGCACAGATACGCAGTATTTT
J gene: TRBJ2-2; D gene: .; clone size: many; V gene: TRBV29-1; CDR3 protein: CSVIRDSNTGELFF; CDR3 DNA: TGCAGCGTTATACGGGACTCAAACACCGGGGAGCTGTTTTTT
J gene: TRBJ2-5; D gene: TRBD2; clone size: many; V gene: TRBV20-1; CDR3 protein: CSAPRAGGQQETQYF; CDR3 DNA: TGCAGTGCCCCCAGGGCGGGGGGACAACAAGAGACCCAGTACTTC
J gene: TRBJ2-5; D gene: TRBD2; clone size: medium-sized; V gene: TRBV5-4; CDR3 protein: CASSFPTPGLAGETQYF; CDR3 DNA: TGTGCCAGCAGCTTTCCCACCCCGGGACTAGCTGGTGAGACCCAGTACTTC
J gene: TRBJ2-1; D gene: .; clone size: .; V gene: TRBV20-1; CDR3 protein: CSAGGNNEQFF; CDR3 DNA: TGCAGTGCTGGGGGGAATAATGAGCAGTTCTTC
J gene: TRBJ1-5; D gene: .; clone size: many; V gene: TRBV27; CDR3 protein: CASSFGGAGNQPQHF; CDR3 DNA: TGTGCCAGCAGTTTCGGGGGAGCGGGCAATCAGCCCCAGCATTTT
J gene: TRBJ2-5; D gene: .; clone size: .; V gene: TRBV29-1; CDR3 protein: CSVEQGGETQYF; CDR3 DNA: TGCAGCGTCGAACAGGGAGGGGAGACCCAGTACTTC
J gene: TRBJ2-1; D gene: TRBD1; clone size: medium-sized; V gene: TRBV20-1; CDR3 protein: CSARDRGLGNEQFF; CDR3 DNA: TGCAGTGCTAGAGACAGGGGGCTCGGCAATGAGCAGTTCTTC
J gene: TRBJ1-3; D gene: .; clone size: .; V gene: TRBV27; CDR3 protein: CASRRTPSLSGNTIYF; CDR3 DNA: TGTGCCAGCCGTCGAACACCTTCCCTCTCTGGAAACACCATATATTTT
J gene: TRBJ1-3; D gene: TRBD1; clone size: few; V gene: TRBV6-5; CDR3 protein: CASTTGQGSSGNTIYF; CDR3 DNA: TGTGCCAGCACCACTGGACAGGGAAGCTCTGGAAACACCATATATTTT
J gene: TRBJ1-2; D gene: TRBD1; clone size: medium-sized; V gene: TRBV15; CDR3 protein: CATSTNRGLNYGYTF; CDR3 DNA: TGTGCCACCAGCACAAACAGGGGACTTAACTATGGCTACACCTTC
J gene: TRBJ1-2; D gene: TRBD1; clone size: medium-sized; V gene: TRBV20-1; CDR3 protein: CSARAQARGRIGYTF; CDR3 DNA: TGCAGTGCTAGAGCCCAGGCCAGGGGGCGGATTGGCTACACCTTC
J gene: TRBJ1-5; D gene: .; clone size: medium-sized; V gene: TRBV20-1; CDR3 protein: CSARDVQGMNQPQHF; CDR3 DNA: TGCAGTGCTAGAGATGTCCAGGGAATGAATCAGCCCCAGCATTTT
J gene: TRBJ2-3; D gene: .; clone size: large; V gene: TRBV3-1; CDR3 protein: CASSPHSGTDTQYF; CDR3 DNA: TGTGCCAGCAGCCCTCACTCGGGCACAGATACGCAGTATTTT
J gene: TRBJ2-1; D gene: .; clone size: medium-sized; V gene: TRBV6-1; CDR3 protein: CASSEGAHNEQFF; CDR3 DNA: TGTGCCAGCAGTGAAGGGGCACACAATGAGCAGTTCTTC
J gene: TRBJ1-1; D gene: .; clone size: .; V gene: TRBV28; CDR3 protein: CASSLAVRNTEAFF; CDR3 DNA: TGTGCCAGCAGTTTAGCGGTGAGGAACACTGAAGCTTTCTTT
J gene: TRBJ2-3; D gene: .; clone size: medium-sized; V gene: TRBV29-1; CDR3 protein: CSVETRPGAPTDTQYF; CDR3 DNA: TGCAGCGTTGAGACTCGTCCAGGGGCCCCCACAGATACGCAGTATTTT
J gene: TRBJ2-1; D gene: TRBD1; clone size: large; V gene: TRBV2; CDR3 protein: CASTRTGGAVYNEQFF; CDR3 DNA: TGTGCCAGCACCCGGACAGGGGGGGCAGTTTACAATGAGCAGTTCTTC
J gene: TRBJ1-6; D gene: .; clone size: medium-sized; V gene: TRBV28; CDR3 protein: CASRELGSSYNSPLHF; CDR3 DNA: TGTGCCAGCAGGGAGCTCGGGAGCTCCTATAATTCACCCCTCCACTTT
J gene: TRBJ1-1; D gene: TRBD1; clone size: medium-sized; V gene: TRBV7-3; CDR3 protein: CASSLSGQVRNTEAFF; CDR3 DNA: TGTGCCAGCAGCTTATCGGGACAGGTGAGGAACACTGAAGCTTTCTTT
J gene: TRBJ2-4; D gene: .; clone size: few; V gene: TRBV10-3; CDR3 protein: CAISVRVEGIQYF; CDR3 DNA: TGTGCCATCAGTGTAAGGGTGGAGGGCATTCAGTACTTC
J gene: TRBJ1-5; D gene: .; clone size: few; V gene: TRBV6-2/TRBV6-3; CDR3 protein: CASSYPGQPQHF; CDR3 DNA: TGTGCCAGCAGCTACCCCGGTCAGCCCCAGCATTTT
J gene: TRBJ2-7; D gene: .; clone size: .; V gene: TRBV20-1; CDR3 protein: CSACRGSYEQYF; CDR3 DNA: TGCAGTGCTTGCAGGGGCTCCTACGAGCAGTACTTC
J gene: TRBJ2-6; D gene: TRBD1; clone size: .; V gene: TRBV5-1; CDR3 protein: CASSKTGGAQSGANVLTF; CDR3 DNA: TGCGCCAGCAGCAAGACAGGGGGCGCCCAGTCCGGGGCCAACGTCCTGACTTTC
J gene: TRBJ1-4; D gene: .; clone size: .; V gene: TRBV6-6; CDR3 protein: CASSRGGEKLFF; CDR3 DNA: TGTGCCAGCAGTAGGGGGGGAGAAAAACTGTTTTTT
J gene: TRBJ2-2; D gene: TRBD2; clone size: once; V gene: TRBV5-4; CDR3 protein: CASSQQLGGGPAGELFF; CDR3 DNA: TGTGCCAGCAGCCAGCAGCTTGGGGGAGGGCCGGCCGGGGAGCTGTTTTTT
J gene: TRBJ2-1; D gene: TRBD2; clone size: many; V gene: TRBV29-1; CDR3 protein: CSVDNPAGVHEQFF; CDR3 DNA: TGCAGCGTTGATAACCCAGCGGGGGTGCATGAGCAGTTCTTC
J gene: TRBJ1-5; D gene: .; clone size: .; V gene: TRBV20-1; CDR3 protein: CSARDLSGGAYQPQHF; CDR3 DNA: TGCAGTGCTAGAGACCTCTCGGGGGGGGCTTATCAGCCCCAGCATTTT
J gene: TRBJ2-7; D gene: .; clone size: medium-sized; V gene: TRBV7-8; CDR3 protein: CASSLGNYRAEQYF; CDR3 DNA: TGTGCCAGCAGCTTAGGCAACTACAGAGCAGAGCAGTACTTC
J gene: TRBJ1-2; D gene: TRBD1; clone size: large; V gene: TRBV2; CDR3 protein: CASSVTGGGYTF; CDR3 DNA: TGTGCCAGCAGTGTGACAGGGGGAGGCTACACCTTC
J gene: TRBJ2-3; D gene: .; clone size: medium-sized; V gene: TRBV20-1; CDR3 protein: CSATWRGQPDTQYF; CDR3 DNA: TGCAGTGCTACCTGGCGGGGTCAACCGGATACGCAGTATTTT
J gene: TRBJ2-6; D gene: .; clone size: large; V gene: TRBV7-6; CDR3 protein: CASSLGTSGANVLTF; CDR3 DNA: TGTGCCAGCAGCTTAGGAACCTCTGGGGCCAACGTCCTGACTTTC
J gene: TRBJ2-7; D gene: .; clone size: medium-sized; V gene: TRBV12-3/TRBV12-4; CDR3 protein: CASSFAGRASYEQYF; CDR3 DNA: TGTGCCAGCAGTTTCGCCGGCCGGGCGTCCTACGAGCAGTACTTC
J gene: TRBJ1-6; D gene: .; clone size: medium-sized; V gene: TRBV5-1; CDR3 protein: CASSRGQGGNSPLHF; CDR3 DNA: TGCGCCAGCAGTCGGGGCCAGGGAGGTAATTCACCCCTCCACTTT
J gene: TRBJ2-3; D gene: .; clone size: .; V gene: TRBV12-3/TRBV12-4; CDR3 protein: CASSFKGWDTDTQYF; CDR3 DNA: TGTGCCAGCAGTTTCAAGGGCTGGGACACAGATACGCAGTATTTT
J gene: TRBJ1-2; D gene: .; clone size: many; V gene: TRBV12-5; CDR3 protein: CASGLLTGLLDF; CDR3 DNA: TGTGCTAGTGGTTTGCTGACAGGACTCCTAGATTTC
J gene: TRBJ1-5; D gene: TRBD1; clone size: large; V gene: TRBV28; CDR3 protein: CASRPNTGGGEQPQHF; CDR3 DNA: TGTGCCAGCAGGCCTAACACAGGGGGAGGGGAACAGCCCCAGCATTTT
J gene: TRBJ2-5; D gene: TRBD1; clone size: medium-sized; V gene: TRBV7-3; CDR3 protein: CASSLEPPDRAYQETQYF; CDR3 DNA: TGTGCCAGCAGCTTAGAGCCTCCGGACAGGGCGTACCAAGAGACCCAGTACTTC
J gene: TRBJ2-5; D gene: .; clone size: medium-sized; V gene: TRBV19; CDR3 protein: CASRSQETQYF; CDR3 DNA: TGTGCCAGTAGGTCACAAGAGACCCAGTACTTC
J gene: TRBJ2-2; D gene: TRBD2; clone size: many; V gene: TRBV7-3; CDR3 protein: CASSPGTSGGVGELFF; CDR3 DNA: TGTGCCAGCAGCCCTGGGACTAGCGGGGGTGTCGGGGAGCTGTTTTTT
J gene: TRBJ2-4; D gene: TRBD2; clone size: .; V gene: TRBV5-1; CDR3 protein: CASSETSGPSGNIQYF; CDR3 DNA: TGCGCCAGCAGTGAGACTAGCGGCCCCTCAGGAAACATTCAGTACTTC
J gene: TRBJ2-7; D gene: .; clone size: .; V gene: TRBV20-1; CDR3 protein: CSARTGPYEQYF; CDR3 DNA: TGCAGTGCTAGGACAGGTCCCTACGAGCAGTACTTC
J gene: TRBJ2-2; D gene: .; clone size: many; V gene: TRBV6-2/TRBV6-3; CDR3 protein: CASSFWTTPSVGELFF; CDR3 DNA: TGTGCCAGCAGTTTTTGGACCACTCCTTCGGTCGGGGAGCTGTTTTTT
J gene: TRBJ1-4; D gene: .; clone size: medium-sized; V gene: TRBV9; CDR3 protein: CASSVSEETSEANEKLFF; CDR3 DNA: TGTGCCAGCAGCGTAAGTGAGGAGACCTCAGAGGCTAATGAAAAACTGTTTTTT
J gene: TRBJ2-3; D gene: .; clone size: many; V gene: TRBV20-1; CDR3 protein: CSARPTTDTQYF; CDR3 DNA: TGCAGTGCTAGGCCTACCACAGATACGCAGTATTTT
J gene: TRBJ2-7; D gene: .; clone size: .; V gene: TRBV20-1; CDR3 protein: CSARLGTTGEKQYF; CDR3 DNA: TGCAGTGCTAGGCTAGGGACTACAGGGGAGAAGCAGTACTTC
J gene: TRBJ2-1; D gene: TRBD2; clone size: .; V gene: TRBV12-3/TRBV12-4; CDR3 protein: CASSLSSGGNEQFF; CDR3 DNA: TGTGCCAGCAGTTTAAGTAGCGGGGGCAATGAGCAGTTCTTC
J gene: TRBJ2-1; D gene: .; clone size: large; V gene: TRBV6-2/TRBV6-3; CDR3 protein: CASSRRGAGVVNEQFF; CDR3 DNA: TGTGCCAGCAGTAGACGGGGGGCCGGAGTGGTCAATGAGCAGTTCTTC
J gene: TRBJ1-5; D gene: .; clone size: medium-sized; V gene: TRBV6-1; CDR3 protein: CASSEAGWNQPQHF; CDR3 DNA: TGTGCCAGCAGTGAAGCCGGCTGGAATCAGCCCCAGCATTTT